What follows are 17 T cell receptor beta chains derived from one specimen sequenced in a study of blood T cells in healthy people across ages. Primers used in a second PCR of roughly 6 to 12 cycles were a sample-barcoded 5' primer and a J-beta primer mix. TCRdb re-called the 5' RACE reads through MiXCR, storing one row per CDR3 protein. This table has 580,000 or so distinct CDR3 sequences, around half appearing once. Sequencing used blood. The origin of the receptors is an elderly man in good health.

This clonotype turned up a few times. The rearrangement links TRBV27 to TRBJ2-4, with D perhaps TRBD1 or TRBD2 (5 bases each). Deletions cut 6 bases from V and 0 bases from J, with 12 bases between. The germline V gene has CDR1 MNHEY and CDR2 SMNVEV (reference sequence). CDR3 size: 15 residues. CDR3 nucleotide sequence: TGTGCCAGCAGGGGGATGGGGGTAGCCAAAAACATTCAGTACTTC. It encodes CASRGMGVAKNIQYF.

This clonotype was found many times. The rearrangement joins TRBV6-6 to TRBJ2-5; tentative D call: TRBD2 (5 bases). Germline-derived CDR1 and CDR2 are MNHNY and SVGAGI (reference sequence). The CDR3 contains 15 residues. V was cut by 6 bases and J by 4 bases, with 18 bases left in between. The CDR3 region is CASSPRGTRLETQYF. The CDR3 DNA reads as TGTGCCAGCAGCCCTCGGGGAACACGTTTAGAGACCCAGTACTTC.

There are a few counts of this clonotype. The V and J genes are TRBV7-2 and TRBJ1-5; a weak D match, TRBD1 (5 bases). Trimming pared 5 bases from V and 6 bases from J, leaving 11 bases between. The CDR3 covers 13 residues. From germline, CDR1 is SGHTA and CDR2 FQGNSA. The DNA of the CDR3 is TGTGCCAGCAGCGTAGGGACGATTCAGCCCCAGCATTTT. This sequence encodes CASSVGTIQPQHF.

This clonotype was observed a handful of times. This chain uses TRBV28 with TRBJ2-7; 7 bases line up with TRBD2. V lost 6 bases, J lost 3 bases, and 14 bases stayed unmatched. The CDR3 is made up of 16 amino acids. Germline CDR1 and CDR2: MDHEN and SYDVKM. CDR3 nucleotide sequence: TGTGCCAGCAGATCCAGCTCTAGCGGTAATTACTACGAGCAGTACTTC. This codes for CASRSSSSGNYYEQYF.

The CDR3 region has the DNA TGTGCCAGCAGTTGGGGGAGGAGAAAGCGGGGGATCACAGATACGCAGTATTTT. This gives the protein CASSWGRRKRGITDTQYF. The rearrangement uses TRBV12-3 or TRBV12-4 and TRBJ2-3; 8 nucleotides agree with TRBD2. There are 18 residues in the CDR3. V lost 4 bases to trimming and J lost 2 bases; unmatched junction nucleotides: 14.

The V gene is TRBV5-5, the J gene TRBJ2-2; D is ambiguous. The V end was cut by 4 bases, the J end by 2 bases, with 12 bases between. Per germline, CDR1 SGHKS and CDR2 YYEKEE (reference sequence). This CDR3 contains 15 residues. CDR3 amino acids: CASSNSRTNTGELFF. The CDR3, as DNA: TGTGCCAGCAGCAATTCCCGTACTAACACCGGGGAGCTGTTTTTT. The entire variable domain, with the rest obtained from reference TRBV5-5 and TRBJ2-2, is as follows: DAGVTQSPTHLIKTRGQQVTLRCSPISGHKSVSWYQQVLGQGPQFIFQYYEKEERGRGNFPDRFSARQFPNYSSELNVNALLLGDSALYLCASSNSRTNTGELFFGEGSRLTVL.

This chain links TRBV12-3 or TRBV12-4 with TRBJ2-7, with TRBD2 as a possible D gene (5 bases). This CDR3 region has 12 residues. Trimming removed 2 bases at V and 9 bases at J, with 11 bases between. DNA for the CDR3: TGTGCCAGCAGTTTACCAGGACTGTCGCAGTACTTC. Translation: CASSLPGLSQYF.

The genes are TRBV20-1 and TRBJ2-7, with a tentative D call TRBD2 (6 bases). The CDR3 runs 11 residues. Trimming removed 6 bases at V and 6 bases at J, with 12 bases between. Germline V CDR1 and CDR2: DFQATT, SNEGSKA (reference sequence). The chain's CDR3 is CSAVHGGEQYF. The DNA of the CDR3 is TGCAGTGCCGTGCACGGGGGCGAGCAGTACTTC.

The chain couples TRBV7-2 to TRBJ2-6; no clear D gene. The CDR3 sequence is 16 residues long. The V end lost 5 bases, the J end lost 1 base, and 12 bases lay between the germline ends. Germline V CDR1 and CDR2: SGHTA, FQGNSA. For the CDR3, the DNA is TGTGCCAGCAGCCTTCGACGGAGATCTGGGGCCAACGTCCTGACTTTC. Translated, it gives CASSLRRRSGANVLTF.

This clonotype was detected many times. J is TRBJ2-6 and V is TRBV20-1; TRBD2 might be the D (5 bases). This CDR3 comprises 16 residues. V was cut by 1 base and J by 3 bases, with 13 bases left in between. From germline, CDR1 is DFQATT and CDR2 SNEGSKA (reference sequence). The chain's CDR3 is CSARAEGWFGANVLTF. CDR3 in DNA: TGCAGTGCTAGAGCAGAGGGCTGGTTTGGGGCCAACGTCCTGACTTTC.

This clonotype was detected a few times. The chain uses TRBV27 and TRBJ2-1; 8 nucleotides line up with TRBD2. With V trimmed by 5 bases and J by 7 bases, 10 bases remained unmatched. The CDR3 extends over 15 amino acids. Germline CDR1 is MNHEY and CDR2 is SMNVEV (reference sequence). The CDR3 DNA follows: TGTGCCAGCAGTGTCGGGACTAGGTTAGGGAATGAGCAGTTCTTC. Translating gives CASSVGTRLGNEQFF.

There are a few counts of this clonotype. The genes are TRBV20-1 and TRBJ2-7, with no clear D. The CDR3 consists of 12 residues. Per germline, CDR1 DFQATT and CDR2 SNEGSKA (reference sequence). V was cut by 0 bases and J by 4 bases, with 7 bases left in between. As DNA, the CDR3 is TGCAGTGCTAGAGAGTCACTATACGAGCAGTACTTC. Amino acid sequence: CSARESLYEQYF.

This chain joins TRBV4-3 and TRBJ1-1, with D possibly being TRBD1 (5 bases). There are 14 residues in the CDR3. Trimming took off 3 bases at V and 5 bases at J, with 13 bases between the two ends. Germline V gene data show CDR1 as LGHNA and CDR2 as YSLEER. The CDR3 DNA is TGCGCCAGCAGCCAGCAGGGAGGCACGACTGAAGCTTTCTTT. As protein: CASSQQGGTTEAFF.

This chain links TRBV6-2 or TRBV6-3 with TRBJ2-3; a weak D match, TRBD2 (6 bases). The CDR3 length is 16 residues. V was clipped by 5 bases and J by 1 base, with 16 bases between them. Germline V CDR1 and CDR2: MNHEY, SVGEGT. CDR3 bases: TGTGCCAGCAGTAGACGGAGGGGTATCGGCACAGATACGCAGTATTTT. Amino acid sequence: CASSRRRGIGTDTQYF.

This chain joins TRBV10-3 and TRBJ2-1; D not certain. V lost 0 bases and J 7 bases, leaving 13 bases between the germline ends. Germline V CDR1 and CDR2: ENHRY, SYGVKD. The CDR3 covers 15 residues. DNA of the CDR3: TGTGCCATCAGTGAGTCGTGGGGTCCTAGAAATGAGCAGTTCTTC. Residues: CAISESWGPRNEQFF.

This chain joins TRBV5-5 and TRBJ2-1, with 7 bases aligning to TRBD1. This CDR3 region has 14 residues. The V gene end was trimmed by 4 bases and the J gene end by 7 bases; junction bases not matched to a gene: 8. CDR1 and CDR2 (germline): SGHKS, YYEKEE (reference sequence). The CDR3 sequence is CASSGDSGRNEQFF. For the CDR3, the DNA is TGTGCCAGCAGCGGGGACAGCGGTAGGAATGAGCAGTTCTTC.

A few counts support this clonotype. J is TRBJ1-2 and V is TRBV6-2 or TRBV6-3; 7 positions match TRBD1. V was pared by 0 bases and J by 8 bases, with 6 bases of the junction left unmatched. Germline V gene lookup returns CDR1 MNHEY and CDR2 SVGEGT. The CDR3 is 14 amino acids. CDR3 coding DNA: TGTGCCAGCAGTTACTCGCAGGGGGTGGACGGCTACACCTTC. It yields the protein CASSYSQGVDGYTF.